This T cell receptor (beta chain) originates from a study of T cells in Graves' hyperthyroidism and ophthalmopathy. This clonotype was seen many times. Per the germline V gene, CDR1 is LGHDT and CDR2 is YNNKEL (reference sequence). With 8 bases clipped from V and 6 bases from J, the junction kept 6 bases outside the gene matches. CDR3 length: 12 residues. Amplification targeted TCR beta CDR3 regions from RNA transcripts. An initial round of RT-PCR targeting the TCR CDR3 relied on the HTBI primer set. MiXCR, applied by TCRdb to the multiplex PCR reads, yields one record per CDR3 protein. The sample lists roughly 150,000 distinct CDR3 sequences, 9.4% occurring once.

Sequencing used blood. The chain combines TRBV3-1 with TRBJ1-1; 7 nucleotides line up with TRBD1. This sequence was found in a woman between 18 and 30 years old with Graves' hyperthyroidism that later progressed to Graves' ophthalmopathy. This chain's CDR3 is CASAQGRSEAFF. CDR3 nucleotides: TGTGCCAGCGCACAGGGGAGGTCTGAAGCTTTCTTT.